These 30 T cell receptor beta chains came from one sample sequenced in a study of Graves' ophthalmopathy and Graves' hyperthyroidism. RNA transcripts were the template, and TCR beta CDR3 regions were amplified from them. HTBI primers were used in a first-round RT-PCR, which preceded a second-round multiplex PCR. From the multiplex PCR reads, TCRdb called clonotypes with MiXCR, one entry per CDR3 protein. The table includes a few hundred thousand distinct CDR3 sequences, roughly 21% detected once. The sample was peripheral blood. The origin of the receptors is a woman under 30 with stable Graves' hyperthyroidism.

The J gene is TRBJ2-7, the V gene TRBV20-1, with D unresolved. The CDR3 has 15 amino acids. Germline V gene sequence: CDR1 DFQATT, CDR2 SNEGSKA (reference sequence). V was pared by 0 bases and J by 6 bases, with 18 bases between. Written as DNA, the CDR3 is TGCAGTGCTAGAGACCACTCGGCCGGGTCACGCGAGCAGTACTTC. Its translation is CSARDHSAGSREQYF.

This clonotype was observed many times. This sequence joins TRBV12-3 or TRBV12-4 and TRBJ1-2; maybe TRBD1 (6 bases). This CDR3 has 12 residues. Trimming took off 2 bases at V and 7 bases at J, with 8 bases between the two ends. The chain's CDR3 is CASSLTGSGYTF. The DNA for the CDR3 is TGTGCCAGCAGTTTAACAGGGAGTGGCTACACCTTC.

This clonotype was seen at least ten times. The V gene is TRBV7-9, the J gene TRBJ1-6, with unresolved D. V was pared by 4 bases and J by 7 bases, with 5 bases between. From germline, CDR1 is SEHNR and CDR2 FQNEAQ (reference sequence). The CDR3 length is 12 residues. The CDR3 nucleotides read TGTGCCAGCAGCTCTAACAATTCACCCCTCCACTTT. Translated: CASSSNNSPLHF. The complete variable domain, with remaining parts taken from reference TRBV7-9 and TRBJ1-6, reads DTGVSQNPRHKITKRGQNVTFRCDPISEHNRLYWYRQTLGQGPEFLTYFQNEAQLEKSRLLSDRFSAERPKGSFSTLEIQRTEQGDSAMYLCASSSNNSPLHFGNGTRLTVT.

Comments on this clonotype: A much more abundant neighbour one base away suggests this may be a read error. This chain joins TRBV20-1 and TRBJ1-2; no definite D call. The CDR3 has 13 residues. Germline V gene data show CDR1 as DFQATT and CDR2 as SNEGSKA (reference sequence). CDR3 sequence: CSVRPKNTVGYTF. The CDR3 DNA reads as TGCAGTGTTAGACCAAAGAACACCGTGGGCTACACCTTC.

This clonotype was counted only a few times. This rearrangement joins TRBV7-2 to TRBJ2-7; TRBD2 might be the D (7 bases). CDR3 length equals 16 residues. Between the trimmed V and J ends, which lost 0 bases and 2 bases, there was a span of 14 bases. CDR1 is SGHTA, CDR2 FQGNSA, per germline. CDR3 coding DNA: TGTGCCAGCAGCTTAGCCCGGGGGGCGGCTACCTACGAGCAGTACTTC. Encoded protein: CASSLARGAATYEQYF.

The J gene is TRBJ1-2, the V gene TRBV7-2; 8 bases line up with TRBD1. Germline V gene data show CDR1 as SGHTA and CDR2 as FQGNSA. The CDR3 runs to 15 residues. V lost 4 bases and J lost 8; bases outside the gene matches: 12. The CDR3 spells CASSSPVRGRDGYTF. CDR3 in DNA: TGTGCCAGCAGCTCTCCTGTCAGGGGGCGAGACGGCTACACCTTC. The full variable domain, in which reference TRBV7-2 and TRBJ1-2 provide the parts outside the CDR3, is GAGVSQSPSNKVTEKGKDVELRCDPISGHTALYWYRQSLGQGLEFLIYFQGNSAPDKSGLPSDRFSAERTGGSVSTLTIQRTQQEDSAVYLCASSSPVRGRDGYTFGSGTRLTVV.

This clonotype was seen many times. The final CDR3 position lacks the conserved phenylalanine or tryptophan, pointing to a likely read error. The chain uses TRBV20-1 and TRBJ2-5; TRBD2 agrees at 14 bases. The CDR3 runs to 17 residues. The V gene's germline CDR1 is DFQATT and CDR2 SNEGSKA (reference sequence). The junction had 13 bases not matched to a gene; V was cut back by 5 bases and J by 5 bases. This CDR3 reads CSAAGTSGSLRGETQYS. CDR3 nucleotides: TGCAGTGCTGCCGGGACTAGCGGGAGCCTTAGGGGGGAGACCCAGTACTCC.

This clonotype appeared many times. This rearrangement joins TRBV6-1 to TRBJ2-5; TRBD1 aligns across 7 bases. The V and J ends lost 6 bases and 6 bases, in that order; junction bases with no gene match: 7. There are 13 residues in the CDR3. The germline CDR1 and CDR2 sequences are MNHNS and SASEGT. The CDR3 coding sequence is TGTGCCAGCAGGAAACAGGGGAGTCAGACCCAGTACTTC. Translation: CASRKQGSQTQYF.

This clonotype was detected many times. This chain links TRBV28 with TRBJ1-2; tentative D call: TRBD1 (5 bases). Germline-derived CDR1 and CDR2 are MDHEN and SYDVKM. V was shortened by 6 bases and J by 8 bases, with 13 bases between the two germline ends. This CDR3 is 12 amino acids long. CDR3 residues: CASRSWGGGYTF. CDR3 DNA: TGTGCCAGCAGATCTTGGGGCGGAGGCTACACCTTC.

This clonotype appeared many times. V usage is TRBV5-1 and J usage is TRBJ2-7; D unclear. Germline CDR1 is SGHRS and CDR2 is YFSETQ. The CDR3 has 17 residues. Trimming shortened V by 0 bases and J by 5 bases, and 21 bases separated the two germline ends. The CDR3 loop is CASSLEWSSSIPHEQYF. As DNA, the CDR3 is TGCGCCAGCAGCTTGGAATGGAGCAGCTCAATCCCCCACGAGCAGTACTTC.

In this sample, this clonotype turned up many times. This rearrangement joins TRBV6-1 to TRBJ1-5; D gene ambiguous. V lost 1 base, J lost 0 bases, and 7 bases lay in between. The CDR3 is 15 residues long. Germline V gene data show CDR1 as MNHNS and CDR2 as SASEGT. The CDR3 protein is CASSEVADSNQPQHF. DNA of the CDR3: TGTGCCAGCAGTGAAGTGGCAGATAGCAATCAGCCCCAGCATTTT.

The sample holds many counts of this clonotype. The rearrangement joins TRBV9 to TRBJ2-5, with 8 bases lining up with TRBD2. With 0 bases clipped from V and 3 bases from J, the junction kept 1 base outside the gene matches. Germline V lookup: CDR1 SGDLS, CDR2 YYNGEE. This CDR3 has 14 amino acids. DNA for the CDR3: TGTGCCAGCAGCGTAGAACTAGCGGAAGAGACCCAGTACTTC. It specifies CASSVELAEETQYF.

This clonotype was recorded many times. J is TRBJ1-1 and V is TRBV6-5; D remains ambiguous. The V gene's germline CDR1 is MNHEY and CDR2 SVGAGI. With 0 bases removed from V and 6 bases from J, the gap between germline ends came to 11 bases. This CDR3 region has 14 residues. This chain's CDR3 is CASSYSMPGSEAFF. In nucleotides, the CDR3 is TGTGCCAGCAGTTACTCGATGCCCGGGTCTGAAGCTTTCTTT.

In its sample, this clonotype was seen a few times. This rearrangement joins TRBV12-3 or TRBV12-4 to TRBJ2-2, with D perhaps TRBD2 (6 bases). The CDR3 length is 14 residues. V was trimmed by 1 base and J by 5 bases, leaving 8 bases between them. In nucleotides, the CDR3 is TGTGCCAGCAGTTTAGGTGCGGGAACCGGGGAGCTGTTTTTT. Encoded protein: CASSLGAGTGELFF.

This clonotype appeared a few times. The chain is built from TRBV12-3 or TRBV12-4 and TRBJ2-5; D may be TRBD1 (5 bases). This CDR3 is 15 amino acids long. V lost 6 bases to trimming and J lost 2 bases, with 16 bases between them. The CDR3 DNA sequence: TGTGCCAGCAGACAGGACACCTTGGGACAAGAGACCCAGTACTTC. This codes for CASRQDTLGQETQYF.

In its sample, this clonotype was seen many times. The V call is TRBV12-3 or TRBV12-4, the J call TRBJ1-5, with 10 bases aligning to TRBD1. V shed 4 bases and J 6 bases; nucleotides not matched to a gene: 3. This CDR3 is 14 amino acids long. The CDR3 coding sequence is TGTGCCAGCAGTTCCGGGACAGGGGTTCAGCCCCAGCATTTT. Translation gives CASSSGTGVQPQHF.

In its sample, this clonotype was seen many times. This chain links TRBV2 with TRBJ1-2, with a possible D match to TRBD1 (6 bases). The length of the CDR3 is 14 residues. CDR1 is SNHLY, CDR2 FYNNEI, per germline. V lost 0 bases and J lost 7, with 12 bases in between. CDR3: CASSEARTVGGYTF. The DNA of the CDR3 is TGTGCCAGCAGTGAAGCGAGGACAGTCGGTGGCTACACCTTC.

This clonotype came up many times. The chain couples TRBV6-1 to TRBJ2-7, with 7 bases fitting TRBD1. With V trimmed by 6 bases and J by 1 base, 12 bases remained unmatched. The CDR3 spans 16 residues. In germline, CDR1 is MNHNS, CDR2 SASEGT. CDR3 DNA: TGTGCCAGCAGACCTATCCGAGGACAGGTTTCCTACGAGCAGTACTTC. Encoded protein: CASRPIRGQVSYEQYF.

This clonotype occurred once. The CDR3 does not close with the conserved phenylalanine or tryptophan, likely indicating a read error. The limits of the CDR3 on the DNA are not certain, so only TCRdb's listed CDR3 is given. This sequence joins TRBV6-5 and TRBJ1-5; TRBD1 was called by the table and not checked on the DNA. Germline loops: CDR1 MNHEY, CDR2 SVGAGI. The CDR3 length equals 12 residues, ends included. The CDR3 is CASSYAGQGLHQ.

This clonotype has at least ten counts. The chain has TRBV20-1 and TRBJ2-7, with D possibly matching TRBD1 (6 bases). In germline, CDR1 is DFQATT, CDR2 SNEGSKA (reference sequence). Trimming removed 6 bases at V and 0 bases at J, with 12 bases between. There are 13 residues in the CDR3. Here the CDR3 DNA reads TGCAGTGCCACCCGGGACAACTCCTACGAGCAGTACTTC. Translated: CSATRDNSYEQYF.

The genes are TRBV5-6 and TRBJ1-2, with 9 bases identical to TRBD1. CDR3 length: 14 residues. Per the germline V gene, CDR1 is SGHDT and CDR2 is YYEEEE. After removal of 5 bases from V and 14 bases from J, the junction contained 16 bases not matched to a gene. The CDR3 reads CASRLQGADPAGTF. In DNA, the CDR3 is TGTGCCAGCAGACTACAGGGGGCAGACCCAGCTGGGACCTTC.

There are many counts of this clonotype. V usage is TRBV29-1 and J usage is TRBJ1-3, with a possible D match to TRBD1 (5 bases). Germline V CDR1 and CDR2: SQVTM, ANQGSEA. V dropped 4 bases and J dropped 0 bases, with 7 bases sitting between them. CDR3 size: 13 residues. CDR3 loop: CSVGTGSGNTIYF. DNA for the CDR3: TGCAGCGTTGGTACAGGCTCTGGAAACACCATATATTTT.

This clonotype was recorded at least ten times. This chain uses TRBV6-1 with TRBJ1-1; 9 nucleotides agree with TRBD1. The CDR3 is 14 residues long. The J segment lost 3 bases and the V segment lost 6 bases, leaving 5 bases of the junction unmatched. The germline V gene has CDR1 MNHNS and CDR2 SASEGT. This CDR3 reads CASRGTGTYTEAFF. Written as DNA, the CDR3 is TGTGCCAGCAGGGGGACAGGGACGTACACTGAAGCTTTCTTT.

The chain couples TRBV7-2 to TRBJ2-5, with D possibly being TRBD1 (5 bases). CDR3 length equals 14 residues. Trimming took off 5 bases at V and 7 bases at J, with 17 bases between the two ends. CDR1 and CDR2 (germline): SGHTA, FQGNSA. The CDR3, as DNA: TGTGCCAGCAGCCCGCGGATTGGTAGGGGGACCCAGTACTTC. It translates to CASSPRIGRGTQYF.

This clonotype was counted ten times or more. Germline is not matched at one junction end, which may reflect a read error. This chain joins TRBV28 and TRBJ2-4; unclear D gene. The CDR3 runs to 11 residues. Per germline, CDR1 MDHEN and CDR2 SYDVKM. The CDR3, as DNA: TGTGCCAGCAGTTTCAAAGACATTCAGTACTTC. Translating gives CASSFKDIQYF. The full variable domain, completed using reference TRBV28 and TRBJ2-4, is DVKVTQSSRYLVKRTGEKVFLECVQDMDHENMFWYRQDPGLGLRLIYFSYDVKMKEKGDIPEGYSVSREKKERFSLILESASTNQTSMYLCASSFKDIQYFGAGTRLSVL.

This clonotype was seen ten or more times. The V and J genes are TRBV20-1 and TRBJ1-1, with D possibly matching TRBD1 (6 bases). Germline CDR1 DFQATT, CDR2 SNEGSKA (reference sequence). Trimming took off 6 bases at V and 11 bases at J, with 19 bases between the two ends. This CDR3 is built from 12 residues. The CDR3 spells CSAPGQYEGAFF. The CDR3 DNA follows: TGCAGTGCCCCCGGACAGTACGAAGGGGCTTTCTTT.

This chain links TRBV11-2 with TRBJ2-7; the D call may be TRBD1 or TRBD2 (5 bases each). The CDR3 contains 15 residues. The V end lost 6 bases, the J end lost 1 base, and 16 bases lay between the germline ends. Germline CDR1 SGHAT, CDR2 FQNNGV. The CDR3 is CASREDWGPSYEQYF. CDR3 in DNA: TGTGCCAGCAGAGAGGATTGGGGACCTTCCTACGAGCAGTACTTC. The full variable domain, with the rest looked up from reference TRBV11-2 and TRBJ2-7, is EAGVAQSPRYKIIEKRQSVAFWCNPISGHATLYWYQQILGQGPKLLIQFQNNGVVDDSQLPKDRFSAERLKGVDSTLKIQPAKLEDSAVYLCASREDWGPSYEQYFGPGTRLTVT.

This clonotype was detected a few times. A much larger clone sits a single nucleotide away, making a read error possible. The chain is built from TRBV20-1 and TRBJ2-7, with TRBD1 identical over 9 bases. CDR3 length equals 14 residues. The junction had 9 bases not matched to a gene; V was cut back by 6 bases and J by 3 bases. Germline V gene lookup returns CDR1 DFQATT and CDR2 SNEGSKA (reference sequence). The CDR3 DNA reads TGCAGTGCATATGTTGGGACAGGGATCTACGAGCAGTACTTC. This sequence encodes CSAYVGTGIYEQYF.

To note about this clonotype: Since the CDR3 does not end with the conserved phenylalanine or tryptophan, this likely comes from a read error. The chain recombines TRBV25-1 with TRBJ2-5; D not resolved. V lost 2 bases and J lost 2, with 9 bases in between. CDR1 is MGHDK and CDR2 is SYGVNS in the germline V gene. The CDR3 has 14 amino acids. CDR3 region: CASSEDTAQETQYL. The CDR3 nucleotides read TGTGCCAGCAGTGAAGACACAGCTCAAGAGACCCAGTACCTC.

This clonotype was seen repeatedly, ten times or more. This rearrangement joins TRBV7-3 to TRBJ2-7; 7 bases are a match to TRBD2. Germline V gene data show CDR1 as SGHTA and CDR2 as FQGTGA. The CDR3 extends over 17 amino acids. Unmatched junction bases numbered 9, after V lost 1 base and J lost 0 bases. The CDR3 coding sequence is TGTGCCAGCAGCTTAAAGTTAAGGCGGGAGAGCTCCTACGAGCAGTACTTC. As protein: CASSLKLRRESSYEQYF.